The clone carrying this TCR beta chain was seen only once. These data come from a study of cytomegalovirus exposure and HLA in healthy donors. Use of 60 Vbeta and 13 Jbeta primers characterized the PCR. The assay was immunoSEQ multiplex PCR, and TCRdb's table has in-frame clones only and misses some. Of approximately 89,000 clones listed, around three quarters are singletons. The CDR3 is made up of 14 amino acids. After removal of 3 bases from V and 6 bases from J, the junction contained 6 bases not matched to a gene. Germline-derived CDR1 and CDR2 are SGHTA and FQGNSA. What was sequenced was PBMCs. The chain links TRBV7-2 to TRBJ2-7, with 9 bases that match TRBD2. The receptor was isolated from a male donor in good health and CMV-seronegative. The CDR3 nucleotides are TGTGCCAGCAGCTTCGCTAGCGGGAACCCCGAGCAGTACTTC. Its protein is CASSFASGNPEQYF.